This T cell receptor (beta chain) was captured in a study of T cells in Graves' hyperthyroidism and ophthalmopathy. Each diagnosis was grounded in clinical symptoms, serum thyroxine and TRAb, thyroid ultrasound, and orbital computed tomography. Researchers took RNA transcripts and amplified the TCR beta CDR3 regions from them. The study used the HTBI primer set for a first-round RT-PCR of the TCR CDR3. TCRdb recomputed calls from the multiplex PCR reads with MiXCR, one row per CDR3 protein. This sample has about 400,000 distinct CDR3 sequences, with 15% to 18% found just once. This clonotype was seen repeatedly, ten times or more. The CDR3 sequence is 15 residues long. V lost 4 bases to trimming and J lost 6 bases; unmatched junction nucleotides: 8.

This chain links TRBV12-3 or TRBV12-4 with TRBJ1-5; 8 nucleotides agree with TRBD1. Material for sequencing was blood. This clonotype originated in a woman aged 18-29 years with Graves' hyperthyroidism. CDR3: CASSSYQGAPQPQHF. DNA for the CDR3: TGTGCCAGCAGTTCATATCAGGGGGCACCTCAGCCCCAGCATTTT.